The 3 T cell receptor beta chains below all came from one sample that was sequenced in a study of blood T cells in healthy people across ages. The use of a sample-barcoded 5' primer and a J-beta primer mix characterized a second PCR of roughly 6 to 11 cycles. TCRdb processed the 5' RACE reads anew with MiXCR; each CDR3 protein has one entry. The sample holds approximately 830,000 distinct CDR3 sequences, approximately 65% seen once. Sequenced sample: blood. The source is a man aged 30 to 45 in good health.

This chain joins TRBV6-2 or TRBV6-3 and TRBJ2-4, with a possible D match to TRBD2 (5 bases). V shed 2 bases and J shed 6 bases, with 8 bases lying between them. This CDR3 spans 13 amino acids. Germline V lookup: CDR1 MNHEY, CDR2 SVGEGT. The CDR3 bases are TGTGCCAGCAGTTACACCGGGGTAAACATTCAGTACTTC. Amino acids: CASSYTGVNIQYF.

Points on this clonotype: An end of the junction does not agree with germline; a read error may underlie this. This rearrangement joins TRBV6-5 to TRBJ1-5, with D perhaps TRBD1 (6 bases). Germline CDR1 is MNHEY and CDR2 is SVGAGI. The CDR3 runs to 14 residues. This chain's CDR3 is CASSYTRGSQPRHF. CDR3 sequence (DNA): TGTGCCAGCAGTTACACCAGGGGATCTCAGCCCCGGCATTTT.

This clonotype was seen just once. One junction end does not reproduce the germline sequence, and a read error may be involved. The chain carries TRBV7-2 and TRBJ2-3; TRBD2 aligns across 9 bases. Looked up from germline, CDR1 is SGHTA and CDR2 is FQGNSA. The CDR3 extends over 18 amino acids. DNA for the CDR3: TGTGCCAGCAGCTTAGGAGTAGCGGGGGACCCAAGCACGGATACGCAGTATTTT. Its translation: CASSLGVAGDPSTDTQYF.